The text below deals with one T cell receptor beta chain. Its target is not known. The treatment was: approximately 11-day PBMC culture with coronavirus spike peptide pools or control peptides (ViraFEST assay). Cells received half-medium changes with fresh IL-2 medium on days 3 and 7. Cultured CD4+ T cell DNA was sequenced using the Oncomine TCR Beta short-read assay. MiXCR, applied by TCRdb to the PCR reads, yields one record per CDR3 protein. The repertoire consists of roughly 16,000 distinct CDR3 sequences, with 70% to 80% occurring once and the leading ten covering approximately 17%. This entry comes from a study of vaccination and CD4 T cells after COVID-19. Germline lookup yields CDR1 SNHLY and CDR2 FYNNEI. The CDR3 is 11 residues long. Trimming removed 4 bases from V and 5 bases from J, with 4 bases in between.

Source material: CD4+ T cells from blood, cultured in vitro. The clonotype was recovered from a human donor who had recovered from COVID-19. The J gene is TRBJ2-3, the V gene TRBV2; no firm D call. CDR3 region: CASSVRDTQYF. DNA for the CDR3: TGTGCCAGCAGTGTCAGAGATACGCAGTATTTT.